These 13 T cell receptor beta chains were sequenced from one sample in a study of blood T cell repertoires in COVID-19. Here immunoSEQ multiplex PCR was the method, and the copy in TCRdb shows in-frame clones only, minus some. The profile shows roughly 130,000 clones, roughly 80% of them singletons. The sequenced sample was peripheral blood. All receptors come from a woman aged 45-65 years with acute or convalescent COVID-19.

This clone showed up just a few times. The rearrangement links TRBV12-5 to TRBJ2-3; D remains ambiguous. The CDR3 loop spans 14 amino acids. Germline lookup yields CDR1 LGHNT and CDR2 FRNRAP. V lost 5 bases to trimming and J lost 7 bases, with 16 bases between them. The CDR3 DNA reads TGTGCTAGTGGTCCCTCTGCGAGCTTACATACGCAGTATTTT. Protein sequence: CASGPSASLHTQYF. Complete variable domain (other parts from reference TRBV12-5 and TRBJ2-3): DARVTQTPRHKVTEMGQEVTMRCQPILGHNTVFWYRQTMMQGLELLAYFRNRAPLDDSGMPKDRFSAEMPDATLATLKIQPSEPRDSAVYFCASGPSASLHTQYFGPGTRLTVL.

The chain joins TRBV5-5 to TRBJ2-5, with 10 bases fitting TRBD2. CDR1 is SGHKS, CDR2 YYEKEE, per germline (reference sequence). The CDR3 covers 15 residues. The J segment lost 5 bases and the V segment lost 4 bases, leaving 8 bases of the junction unmatched. The CDR3 DNA sequence: TGTGCCAGCAGCCCTTGGCTAGCGGGGGTGGAGACCCAGTACTTC. Residues: CASSPWLAGVETQYF.

The chain couples TRBV30 to TRBJ1-6; 8 bases are shared with TRBD1. This CDR3 is built from 15 residues. Germline loops: CDR1 GTSNPN, CDR2 SVGIG (reference sequence). The trim removed 6 bases at V and 3 bases at J, leaving 7 bases unmatched. In DNA, the CDR3 is TGTGCCTGCCTTTCCACAGGGGGCTATAATTCACCCCTCCACTTT. Encoded protein: CACLSTGGYNSPLHF.

V is TRBV6-5 and J is TRBJ1-3; no firm D call. V gave up 0 bases and J gave up 0 bases, with 9 bases separating them. Germline CDR1 and CDR2: MNHEY and SVGAGI. This CDR3 is built from 16 residues. CDR3 loop: CASSYSGTASGNTIYF. CDR3 bases: TGTGCCAGCAGTTACTCAGGCACAGCCTCTGGAAACACCATATATTTT.

The chain uses TRBV30 and TRBJ2-1; D is unresolved. V lost 4 bases and J lost 8, with 3 bases in between. The CDR3 covers 9 residues. In germline, CDR1 is GTSNPN, CDR2 SVGIG (reference sequence). The CDR3 DNA sequence: TGTGCCTGGACGGATGAGCAGTTCTTC. It translates to CAWTDEQFF.

CDR3 DNA sequence: TGTGCCAGCAGCCGTCAGACTGAAGCTTTCTTT. Its translation is CASSRQTEAFF. This chain links TRBV3-1 (or the pseudogene TRBV3-2) with TRBJ1-1; D not certain. The length of the CDR3 is 11 residues. V lost 4 bases, J lost 5 bases, and 5 bases lay in between. Germline values: CDR1 LGHDT, CDR2 YNNKEL (reference sequence).

This chain links TRBV6-1 with TRBJ1-3; TRBD1 matches at 8 bases. The germline CDR1 and CDR2 sequences are MNHNS and SASEGT. V trimming: 2 bases; J trimming: 4 bases; junction bases outside the gene matches: 7. This CDR3 has 16 residues. CDR3 coding DNA: TGTGCCAGCAGTGAAACCGACAGGGGTGTCGGAAACACCATATATTTT. Its protein is CASSETDRGVGNTIYF.

The chain is built from TRBV6-6 and TRBJ1-4, with D hard to call. The V and J ends lost 6 bases and 7 bases respectively, with 18 bases between them. The germline gives CDR1 MNHNY, CDR2 SVGAGI (reference sequence). The CDR3 extends over 15 amino acids. The DNA of the CDR3 is TGTGCCAGCAGCCCGACCGGGTTCGGTGGTGAAAAACTGTTTTTT. The encoded protein is CASSPTGFGGEKLFF.

The chain links TRBV7-2 to TRBJ2-1; tentative D call: TRBD2 (5 bases). The germline gives CDR1 SGHTA, CDR2 FQGNSA. Trimming took 5 bases from V and 3 from J, leaving 11 bases between them. The CDR3 is made up of 14 amino acids. CDR3 DNA sequence: TGTGCCAGCAGCCCCGGGGTACACTACAATGAGCAGTTCTTC. It encodes CASSPGVHYNEQFF.

This chain links TRBV19 with TRBJ1-4, with 8 bases identical to TRBD1. Germline CDR1 is LNHDA and CDR2 is SQIVND (reference sequence). The CDR3 has 14 residues. With 4 bases clipped from V and 8 bases from J, the junction kept 6 bases outside the gene matches. CDR3 sequence (DNA): TGTGCCAGTAGTACCACAGGGGGAAGGGAAAAACTGTTTTTT. This codes for CASSTTGGREKLFF.

The chain uses TRBV9 and TRBJ2-1; possibly TRBD2 for D (6 bases). Germline loops: CDR1 SGDLS, CDR2 YYNGEE. V dropped 4 bases and J dropped 5 bases, with 16 bases sitting between them. This CDR3 is built from 15 residues. DNA for the CDR3: TGTGCCAGCAGCCCTTCGGGAGTGGGGAACAATGAGCAGTTCTTC. The encoded protein is CASSPSGVGNNEQFF.

The chain is built from TRBV30 and TRBJ1-3, with TRBD1 as a possible D gene (6 bases). The CDR3 has 15 residues. V was clipped by 0 bases and J by 0 bases, with 9 bases between them. Germline values: CDR1 GTSNPN, CDR2 SVGIG (reference sequence). In DNA form, the CDR3 reads TGTGCCTGGAGTGTCGGACAGACCTCTGGAAACACCATATATTTT. Its translation: CAWSVGQTSGNTIYF.

This clone appeared once. The chain combines TRBV19 with TRBJ1-5; perhaps TRBD1 as D (6 bases). Germline V gene lookup returns CDR1 LNHDA and CDR2 SQIVND (reference sequence). V was pared by 3 bases and J by 1 base, with 13 bases between. The CDR3 runs 16 residues. Here the CDR3 DNA reads TGTGCCAGTAGTATCCCCGGGGGGCAAAGCAATCAGCCCCAGCATTTT. Translating gives CASSIPGGQSNQPQHF.